Following are 14 T cell receptor beta chains from one sample sequenced in a study of T cell repertoires in cytomegalovirus infection. MiXCR, applied by TCRdb to the reads, yields one record per CDR3 protein. The sample lists 500,000 to 600,000 distinct CDR3 sequences, approximately 15% occurring once. The sequenced material came from CD8+ T cells from PBMCs. The receptors here all came from a human donor in good health (CMV status not recorded). Some clones in this sample may be carry-over from other donors' samples.

Many counts were recorded for this clonotype. The chain is built from TRBV4-1 and TRBJ2-7; tentative D call: TRBD2 (5 bases). V was pared by 5 bases and J by 4 bases, with 15 bases between. The CDR3 covers 14 residues. Germline lookup yields CDR1 MGHRA and CDR2 YSYEKL. The CDR3 loop is CASSFFGVGYEQYF. The CDR3 nucleotides read TGCGCCAGCAGCTTCTTCGGGGTCGGATACGAGCAGTACTTC.

V gene TRBV3-1 combines with J gene TRBJ2-3, with 12 nucleotides matching TRBD2. CDR3 length equals 20 residues. Per the germline V gene, CDR1 is LGHDT and CDR2 is YNNKEL (reference sequence). V gave up 0 bases and J gave up 6 bases; unmatched junction bases: 16. CDR3 sequence: CASSQEGMVLAGGVYDTQYF. The CDR3 nucleotides are TGTGCCAGCAGCCAAGAGGGGATGGTACTAGCGGGAGGTGTTTATGATACGCAGTATTTT.

Of note for this clonotype: A much larger clone differs from this one at a single base, so this may be a read error. Likely a read error: the CDR3 ends without its conserved phenylalanine or tryptophan. The chain recombines TRBV27 with TRBJ2-3; 12 nucleotides match TRBD2. The CDR3 is 19 residues long. The V and J ends lost 5 bases and 1 base, in that order; junction bases with no gene match: 13. Germline V gene data show CDR1 as MNHEY and CDR2 as SMNVEV (reference sequence). This CDR3 reads CASSPRTSGAPPGTDTQYL. Written as DNA, the CDR3 is TGTGCCAGCAGTCCTCGGACTAGCGGGGCCCCACCGGGCACAGATACGCAGTATTTG.

This clonotype was observed many times. This rearrangement joins TRBV5-6 to TRBJ1-5; no clear D gene. CDR1 is SGHDT, CDR2 YYEEEE, per germline. V was cut by 0 bases and J by 5 bases, with 9 bases left in between. The CDR3 loop spans 14 amino acids. CDR3 nucleotide sequence: TGTGCCAGCAGCTTGGAGGGTTTTCATCAGCCCCAGCATTTT. Translation gives CASSLEGFHQPQHF.

The genes are TRBV5-1 and TRBJ1-6; D is possibly TRBD1 (5 bases). The CDR3 runs to 14 residues. The V end was cut by 5 bases, the J end by 3 bases, with 9 bases between. Germline lookup yields CDR1 SGHRS and CDR2 YFSETQ. This CDR3 is CASSRGGYNSPLHF. As DNA, the CDR3 is TGCGCCAGCAGTCGCGGGGGCTATAATTCACCCCTCCACTTT.

This clonotype was found many times. The chain carries TRBV7-6 and TRBJ2-3, with 11 bases aligning to TRBD2. Looked up from germline, CDR1 is SGHVS and CDR2 is FNYEAQ. There are 17 residues in the CDR3. V trimming: 2 bases; J trimming: 2 bases; junction bases outside the gene matches: 6. CDR3 amino acids: CASSLPASGGNTDTQYF. In DNA, the CDR3 is TGTGCCAGCAGCTTACCGGCTAGCGGGGGGAACACAGATACGCAGTATTTT. Full variable domain (remainder filled in from reference TRBV7-6 and TRBJ2-3): GAGVSQSPRYKVTKRGQDVALRCDPISGHVSLYWYRQALGQGPEFLTYFNYEAQQDKSGLPNDRFSAERPEGSISTLTIQRTEQRDSAMYRCASSLPASGGNTDTQYFGPGTRLTVL.

A word on this clonotype: One junction end does not reproduce the germline sequence, and a read error may be involved. The CDR3: CASTLSLNTEAFF. Here the CDR3 DNA reads TGTGCCAGCACCTTGTCCCTGAACACTGAAGCTTTCTTT. The V call is TRBV5-6, the J call TRBJ1-1, with no clear D. CDR1 and CDR2 (germline): SGHDT, YYEEEE. The CDR3 runs to 13 residues.

This clonotype occurred many times. The CDR3 nucleotides are TGTGCCAGCAGTTACTTCTCCGGGACCGAAGTTTACGAGCAGTACTTC. It is translated as CASSYFSGTEVYEQYF. This chain connects TRBV11-1 to TRBJ2-7, with D possibly being TRBD1 or TRBD2 (5 bases each). CDR1 and CDR2 from the germline V gene are SGHAT and FQDESV (reference sequence). The CDR3 totals 16 residues. V was pared by 6 bases and J by 4 bases, with 22 bases between.

The chain couples TRBV29-1 to TRBJ2-1, with TRBD1 identical over 7 bases. This CDR3 contains 15 residues. J was trimmed by 2 bases and V by 1 base; bases with no gene match: 5. Germline V gene sequence: CDR1 SQVTM, CDR2 ANQGSEA. For the CDR3, the DNA is TGCAGCGTTGAAGGAGGACAGGTCACCTACAATGAGCAGTTCTTC. Residues: CSVEGGQVTYNEQFF.

This clonotype has ten or more counts. The chain couples TRBV7-6 to TRBJ2-1; D is perhaps TRBD1 or TRBD2 (5 bases each). There are 12 residues in the CDR3. Trimming shortened V by 4 bases and J by 16 bases, and 17 bases separated the two germline ends. CDR1 and CDR2 (germline): SGHVS, FNYEAQ. The CDR3 nucleotides are TGTGCCAGCAGCTCAAGCCGGGACGGAATATTCTTC. It encodes CASSSSRDGIFF.

This clonotype was detected many times. The V and J genes are TRBV3-1 and TRBJ1-3; D gene unclear. V lost 0 bases and J 8 bases, leaving 14 bases between the germline ends. The CDR3 loop spans 15 amino acids. The germline gives CDR1 LGHDT, CDR2 YNNKEL (reference sequence). The CDR3 DNA sequence: TGTGCCAGCAGCCAAGATGTTACAAGAATGGACACCATATATTTT. This translates into CASSQDVTRMDTIYF.

This rearrangement joins TRBV28 to TRBJ1-2; 10 nucleotides align to TRBD1. Germline CDR1 reads MDHEN; CDR2 reads SYDVKM. The junction had 3 bases not matched to a gene; V was cut back by 3 bases and J by 8 bases. The CDR3 is 13 residues long. The CDR3 reads CASSFDRGQGYTF. CDR3 DNA sequence: TGTGCCAGCAGTTTCGACAGGGGGCAAGGCTACACCTTC.

Many counts were recorded for this clonotype. The chain carries TRBV6-6 and TRBJ1-1; D possibly corresponds to TRBD1 (5 bases). The CDR3 loop spans 13 amino acids. Per the germline V gene, CDR1 is MNHNY and CDR2 is SVGAGI (reference sequence). The V and J ends lost 5 bases and 7 bases respectively, with 14 bases between them. The DNA of the CDR3 is TGTGCCAGCAGTAAGACAGTATTCGATGAAGCTTTCTTT. Translated, it gives CASSKTVFDEAFF.

CDR3 in DNA: TGTGCCAGCAGCCTCAGGGCTGTCCCCACAGATACGCAGTATTTT. Encoded protein: CASSLRAVPTDTQYF. This rearrangement joins TRBV3-1 to TRBJ2-3, with D maybe TRBD1 (5 bases). The CDR3 loop spans 15 amino acids. Trimming took off 4 bases at V and 2 bases at J, with 13 bases between the two ends. From germline, CDR1 is LGHDT and CDR2 YNNKEL (reference sequence).